This T cell receptor (beta chain) comes out of a study of blood T cell repertoires in COVID-19. Study-level background: From the United States, Italy and Spain came samples of acute and convalescent COVID-19. The cDNA or gDNA used as material had been derived from T cells, B-cell-depleted T cells, or PBMCs.

While infection was still active, Seattle patients were enrolled and then followed longitudinally. The germline V gene has CDR1 SGHRS and CDR2 YFSETQ. Trimming cost V 2 bases and J 0 bases, with 9 bases left between them. The CDR3 has 14 residues. Per the original methods: Reference gene primer amplification yielded estimated nucleated cell counts. Sequencing used immunoSEQ multiplex PCR; TCRdb keeps in-frame clones, though not all of them. V, J and clone size are those of that table, while D and trimming were read from the DNA. Of 300,000 to 450,000 clones in the sample, approximately 90% are singletons; the top ten hold 3.5% to 4%.

The sequenced sample consisted of peripheral blood. This sequence originates from an older woman with COVID-19, enrolled during active disease. V usage is TRBV5-1 and J usage is TRBJ2-7, with D perhaps matching TRBD2 (6 bases). The CDR3 sequence: CASSFGGTSYEQYF. The CDR3 DNA reads TGCGCCAGCAGCTTCGGCGGGACCTCCTACGAGCAGTACTTC. The complete variable domain, with remaining parts taken from reference TRBV5-1 and TRBJ2-7, reads KAGVTQTPRYLIKTRGQQVTLSCSPISGHRSVSWYQQTPGQGLQFLFEYFSETQRNKGNFPGRFSGRQFSNSRSEMNVSTLELGDSALYLCASSFGGTSYEQYFGPGTRLTVT.